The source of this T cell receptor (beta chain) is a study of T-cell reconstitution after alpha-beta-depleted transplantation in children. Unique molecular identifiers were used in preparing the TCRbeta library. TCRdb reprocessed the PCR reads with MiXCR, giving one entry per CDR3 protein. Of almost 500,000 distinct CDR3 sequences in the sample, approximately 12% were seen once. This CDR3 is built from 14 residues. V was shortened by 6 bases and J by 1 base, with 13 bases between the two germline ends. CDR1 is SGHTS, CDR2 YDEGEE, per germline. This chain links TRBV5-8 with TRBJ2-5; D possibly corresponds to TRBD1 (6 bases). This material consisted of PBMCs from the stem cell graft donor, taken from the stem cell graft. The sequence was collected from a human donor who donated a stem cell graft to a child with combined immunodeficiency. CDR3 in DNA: TGTGCCAGCAAGTCGGACAGCAGCCAAGAGACCCAGTACTTC. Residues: CASKSDSSQETQYF.